The 12 T cell receptor beta chains below all came from one sample that was sequenced in a study of blood T cell repertoires in COVID-19. Assay: immunoSEQ multiplex PCR; the TCRdb copy retains only in-frame clones and omits some. The sample lists tens of thousands of clones, approximately 89% occurring once. The sequenced sample consisted of peripheral blood. These receptors were taken from a human donor in a cohort sampled during active COVID-19.

Only a few counts were recorded for this clone. The chain employs TRBV6-6 and TRBJ2-7, with 8 nucleotides matching TRBD1. V trimming: 4 bases; J trimming: 6 bases; junction bases outside the gene matches: 8. This CDR3 has 14 residues. Germline V gene lookup returns CDR1 MNHNY and CDR2 SVGAGI (reference sequence). The CDR3 sequence: CASSFGQGRSEQYF. CDR3 nucleotides: TGTGCCAGCAGTTTCGGACAGGGCCGGTCCGAGCAGTACTTC.

This clone has just one count. The V call is TRBV7-3, the J call TRBJ1-6, with 7 bases lining up with TRBD1. The CDR3 totals 13 residues. The germline V gene encodes CDR1 SGHTA and CDR2 FQGTGA. After removal of 3 bases from V and 10 bases from J, the junction contained 3 bases not matched to a gene. The CDR3 sequence: CASSFDRASPLHF. The CDR3, as DNA: TGTGCCAGCAGCTTCGACAGGGCATCACCCCTCCACTTT.

J is TRBJ2-2 and V is TRBV2; tentatively, D is TRBD1 (6 bases). The CDR3 is 14 residues long. Germline CDR1 reads SNHLY; CDR2 reads FYNNEI. V lost 3 bases to trimming and J lost 5 bases, with 10 bases between them. The CDR3 DNA reads TGTGCCAGCAGTGAGTTGAGGGGGACCGGGGAGCTGTTTTTT. Protein product: CASSELRGTGELFF.

The chain couples TRBV18 to TRBJ2-1; 7 bases agree with TRBD2. This CDR3 comprises 14 residues. V lost 9 bases, J lost 4 bases, and 9 bases stayed unmatched. From germline, CDR1 is KGHSH and CDR2 LQKENI. This CDR3 reads CASTREREYNEQFF. The CDR3, as DNA: TGTGCCAGTACCAGAGAGCGGGAATACAATGAGCAGTTCTTC.

The rearrangement links TRBV18 to TRBJ2-1; 9 nucleotides align to TRBD2. This CDR3 comprises 17 residues. CDR1 and CDR2 from the germline V gene are KGHSH and LQKENI. The V and J ends lost 0 bases and 3 bases, in that order; junction bases with no gene match: 6. The CDR3 DNA follows: TGTGCCAGCTCACCACCTCTAGCGGGGACCCTCTACAATGAGCAGTTCTTC. It translates to CASSPPLAGTLYNEQFF.

V is TRBV7-6 and J is TRBJ1-4; D is unresolved. This CDR3 is 13 amino acids long. CDR1 is SGHVS and CDR2 is FNYEAQ in the germline V gene. V was trimmed by 0 bases and J by 8 bases, leaving 7 bases between them. The CDR3 sequence is CASSLARREKLFF. CDR3 nucleotides: TGTGCCAGCAGCTTAGCGCGGCGGGAAAAACTGTTTTTT.

This chain uses TRBV3-1 (or the pseudogene TRBV3-2) with TRBJ2-5; TRBD2 matches at 13 bases. The CDR3 has 18 amino acids. CDR1 is LGHDT, CDR2 YNNKEL, per germline (reference sequence). V trimming: 1 base; J trimming: 4 bases; junction bases outside the gene matches: 9. CDR3 nucleotides: TGTGCCAGCAGCCAAGTTACTAGCGGGGGGGCGAGTCGAGAGACCCAGTACTTC. Amino acids: CASSQVTSGGASRETQYF.

The chain joins TRBV3-1 (or the pseudogene TRBV3-2) to TRBJ1-1; D perhaps matches TRBD1 (5 bases). V lost 3 bases and J lost 4, with 15 bases in between. Looked up from germline, CDR1 is LGHDT and CDR2 is YNNKEL (reference sequence). The CDR3 length is 15 residues. CDR3 loop: CASSQGRSFGTEAFF. CDR3 sequence (DNA): TGTGCCAGCAGCCAGGGGCGAAGTTTCGGCACTGAAGCTTTCTTT.

This clone was seen a few times. CDR3 protein: CASSKGGGPKDEETQYF. The DNA of the CDR3 is TGTGCCAGCAGCAAAGGAGGAGGGCCAAAGGACGAAGAGACCCAGTACTTC. This chain links TRBV21-1 with TRBJ2-5; the table's D call of TRBD2 was not tested on the DNA. TRBV21-1 constitutes a pseudogene. The CDR3 spans 17 residues.

V gene TRBV7-2 combines with J gene TRBJ2-5, with 11 nucleotides matching TRBD2. In germline, CDR1 is SGHTA, CDR2 FQGNSA. The CDR3 covers 17 residues. The junction had 8 bases not matched to a gene; V was cut back by 5 bases and J by 0 bases. For the CDR3, the DNA is TGTGCCAGCAGCCCCGGGGGTAGCGGGGGGGACCAAGAGACCCAGTACTTC. Encoded protein: CASSPGGSGGDQETQYF.

This chain links TRBV7-9 with TRBJ2-2; D possibly corresponds to TRBD1 (6 bases). V shed 5 bases and J shed 0 bases, with 13 bases lying between them. Germline CDR1 and CDR2: SEHNR and FQNEAQ (reference sequence). This CDR3 is 16 amino acids long. The CDR3: CASSQPRTANTGELFF. As DNA, the CDR3 is TGTGCCAGCAGCCAACCGCGGACAGCGAACACCGGGGAGCTGTTTTTT.

The genes are TRBV18 and TRBJ2-6; 8 bases match TRBD1. The germline CDR1 and CDR2 sequences are KGHSH and LQKENI. CDR3 size: 16 residues. V lost 7 bases and J lost 4; bases outside the gene matches: 9. The chain's CDR3 is CASLDGQGTGANVLTF. CDR3 nucleotide sequence: TGTGCCAGCTTGGACGGACAGGGAACCGGGGCCAACGTCCTGACTTTC.